Sequencing of this TCR beta chain was carried out in a study of T-cell reconstitution after alpha-beta-depleted transplantation in children. During its preparation, the TCRbeta library received unique molecular identifiers. TCRdb fed the PCR reads into MiXCR, producing one record per CDR3 protein. The sample carries fewer than 120,000 distinct CDR3 sequences, 10% to 13% recorded once. This clonotype came up many times. V shed 3 bases, J shed 0 bases, and the junction held 6 bases outside the gene matches. This CDR3 comprises 16 residues. The germline CDR1 and CDR2 sequences are LGHDT and YNNKEL (reference sequence).

The TCR comes from a human donor who donated a stem cell graft to a child with acute lymphoblastic leukemia. V is TRBV3-1 and J is TRBJ2-3; TRBD1 aligns across 7 bases. Sequencing used PBMCs from the stem cell graft donor, obtained from the stem cell graft. The CDR3 loop reads CASSHLTGASTDTQYF. CDR3 sequence (DNA): TGTGCCAGCAGCCACCTCACAGGGGCGAGCACAGATACGCAGTATTTT.